This entry describes one T cell receptor (beta chain). The treatment denotes: randomized to nivolumab then ipilimumab (arm A) or the reverse (arm B). This entry comes from a study of sequential checkpoint blockade in melanoma. CDR3 size: 16 residues. V trimming: 0 bases; J trimming: 2 bases; junction bases outside the gene matches: 5. In germline, CDR1 is LGHNA, CDR2 YSLEER. This table comes from immunoSEQ multiplex PCR, and its TCRdb copy is limited to in-frame clones, with some not included. The sample includes about 11,000 clones, about three fifths seen only once; the top ten take approximately 15%.

The material was CD8+ T cells sorted from blood (inferred from file names), obtained from a patient given nivolumab and ipilimumab in sequence. The TCR was taken from a human donor with melanoma. This sequence joins TRBV4-3 and TRBJ2-3, with 7 nucleotides matching TRBD1. The CDR3 protein is CASSQDRTGSTDTQYF. In DNA, the CDR3 is TGCGCCAGCAGCCAAGATCGGACAGGATCCACAGATACGCAGTATTTT.